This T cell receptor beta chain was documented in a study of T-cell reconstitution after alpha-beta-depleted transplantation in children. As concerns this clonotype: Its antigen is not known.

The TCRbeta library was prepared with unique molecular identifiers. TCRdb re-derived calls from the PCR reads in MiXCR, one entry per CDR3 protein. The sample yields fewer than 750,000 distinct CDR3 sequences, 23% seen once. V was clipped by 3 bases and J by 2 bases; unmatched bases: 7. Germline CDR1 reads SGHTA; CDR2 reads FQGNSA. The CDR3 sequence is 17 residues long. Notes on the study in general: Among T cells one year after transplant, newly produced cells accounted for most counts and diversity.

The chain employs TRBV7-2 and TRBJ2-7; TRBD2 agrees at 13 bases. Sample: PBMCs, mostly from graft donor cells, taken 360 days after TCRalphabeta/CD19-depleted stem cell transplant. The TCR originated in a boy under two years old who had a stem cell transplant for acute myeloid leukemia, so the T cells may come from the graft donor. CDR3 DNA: TGTGCCAGCAGCTTCGGACTAGCGGGGGAGTATGCCTACGAGCAGTACTTC. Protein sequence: CASSFGLAGEYAYEQYF. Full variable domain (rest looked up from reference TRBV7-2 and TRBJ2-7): GAGVSQSPSNKVTEKGKDVELRCDPISGHTALYWYRQSLGQGLEFLIYFQGNSAPDKSGLPSDRFSAERTGGSVSTLTIQRTQQEDSAVYLCASSFGLAGEYAYEQYFGPGTRLTVT.